Sequencing of this T cell receptor (beta chain) was carried out in a study of cytomegalovirus exposure and HLA in healthy donors. Study-level results: Reports indicated that the classifier achieved high specificity and sensitivity in diagnosing cytomegalovirus status. In vitro testing confirmed a few CMV-associated chains as specific for CMV antigens. Subsequent analysis of the roughly 120 validation repertoires found a tendency for first-cohort TCR clusters to co-occur.

Regarding this clone: Its specificity is not known.

Sequencing used immunoSEQ multiplex PCR; TCRdb keeps in-frame clones, though not all of them. The sample shows about 200,000 clones, around 87% of them seen only once. V dropped 5 bases and J dropped 2 bases, with 14 bases sitting between them. Germline CDR1 MNHEY, CDR2 SMNVEV (reference sequence). The CDR3 sequence is 15 residues long. Sequencing used PBMCs. The chain carries TRBV27 and TRBJ2-3; possible D gene TRBD2, 6 bases. This TCR derives from a woman between 18 and 29 years old in good health and CMV-seropositive. The CDR3, as DNA: TGTGCCAGCAGTCCTTATAGCGGCACCACAGATACGCAGTATTTT. It yields the protein CASSPYSGTTDTQYF.